The sequence of this T cell receptor beta chain was determined in a study of T cells in Graves' hyperthyroidism and ophthalmopathy. About the research overall: Peripheral blood specimens were obtained at initial diagnosis, prior to any treatment.

This clonotype was counted many times. The CDR3 has 15 amino acids. V lost 2 bases to trimming and J lost 7 bases; unmatched junction nucleotides: 12. Germline V gene lookup returns CDR1 GTSNPN and CDR2 SVGIG (reference sequence). Hyperthyroidism patients were newly diagnosed, had disease duration under 2 months, and were aged 18 to 65 years. The blood specimen was taken at initial hyperthyroidism diagnosis, before any ophthalmopathy symptoms. Extraction of PBMCs used roughly 9.4 ml of fresh peripheral blood. Researchers amplified the TCR beta CDR3 regions from RNA transcripts. The HTBI primer set was used in a first-round RT-PCR of the TCR CDR3. TCRdb independently ran MiXCR on the multiplex PCR reads; one entry per CDR3 protein. Here the sample spans around 380,000 distinct CDR3 sequences, approximately 13% being singletons.

V gene TRBV30 combines with J gene TRBJ2-7; 9 bases line up with TRBD1. The receptor's source is a man between 25 and 39 years old with Graves' hyperthyroidism that later progressed to Graves' ophthalmopathy. The specimen sequenced was blood. CDR3 nucleotides: TGTGCCTGGAGTTTTGGGACAGGGAGAGTAGGGGAGCAGTACTTC. Amino acids: CAWSFGTGRVGEQYF.